This T cell receptor beta chain is from a study of glioma-infiltrating T cells after dendritic cell vaccination. Study results and limitations: Longer survival after dendritic cell vaccination followed higher pretreatment TIL content.

V was pared by 3 bases and J by 5 bases, with 7 bases of the junction left unmatched. CDR1 and CDR2 from the germline V gene are SGHTA and FQGTGA. This CDR3 is built from 15 residues. As to this clone: The antigen remains undetermined.

Time point specified: after dendritic cell vaccination, including at tumor progression/relapse. Blood PBMC samples: pre-vaccination, two weeks post third vaccination, and at tumor progression. The immunoSEQ assay amplified TCRB CDR3 from up to 2 ug DNA. Assay: immunoSEQ multiplex PCR; the TCRdb copy retains only in-frame clones and omits some. Here the sample spans just under 100,000 clones, over 80% being singletons. The sequence came from a human donor with glioblastoma. Sample: blood, taken after dendritic cell vaccination. V gene TRBV7-3 combines with J gene TRBJ2-5, with 9 bases fitting TRBD2. The CDR3 DNA follows: TGTGCCAGCAGCTTTGCGGGGGGGCCCGAGGAGACCCAGTACTTC. It specifies CASSFAGGPEETQYF.